This entry is about one T cell receptor (beta chain). Its antigen has not been determined. No base quality values were provided; no much bigger clone lies one nucleotide off. This entry comes from a study of OX40 agonist ivuxolimab in advanced cancers. Regarding the study in general: Ivuxolimab was an agonistic, fully human IgG2 monoclonal antibody directed against OX40 (CD134), a costimulatory receptor. Intravenous ivuxolimab was administered to patients every 2 weeks at six dose levels: 0.01, 0.1, 0.3, 1.5, 3 and 10 mg/kg. Of the approximately 50 dose-escalation patients, hepatocellular carcinoma was present in about 19, melanoma in some 15, renal cell carcinoma in 9 and head and neck cancer in 9. In the dose-escalation cohort, roughly four fifths of patients were male, and the mean age was approximately 55 years, with a range of roughly 23 to 85. Patients were allowed to have had prior anti-PD-1, anti-PD-L1 or anti-CTLA-4 therapy, and approximately 37% of the dose-escalation patients had been treated with checkpoint inhibitors. Partial responses occurred in three dose-escalation patients, of whom one had hepatocellular carcinoma and two had cutaneous melanoma. The purpose of peripheral TCRbeta sequencing was to test whether ivuxolimab changed TCR sequence diversity and led to clonal T-cell expansion. The paper reports the monotherapy dose-escalation portion (N ≈ 50 patients) of the phase I ivuxolimab trial. What the study reported, not specific to this receptor: Partial responders in the 0.1-3.0 mg/kg groups had among the lowest normalized peripheral clonal expansion, especially among CD8+ T cells. After ivuxolimab, CD8+ T cells had more expanded clones than CD4+ T cells on average. Low levels of normalized T-cell clonal expansion were also shown by some nonresponding patients. At doses of 0.1 to 3.0 mg/kg, clonal expansion of both CD4+ and CD8+ T cells in blood was seen between baseline and week 6. The antigen specificity of the peripheral T cells that underwent clonal expansion was not determined.

For sequencing of the TCRbeta CDR3 region, genomic DNA was extracted from the sorted cells. The immunoSEQ Assay was used to sequence the TCRbeta CDR3 regions. The source is immuneACCESS, and TCRdb retained only in-frame sequences with V and J called. Part of the clones is not carried over; for the studies checked, unresolved V genes explain less than half of this, and the remainder is unexplained. The sample table lists about 73,000 clones, over 75% of them with a count of one. The top ten constitute under 0.6% of the sample. The cysteine opens and the phenylalanine closes a CDR3 of 14 amino acids. The entry retains the CDR3 DNA only, 42 bases that are in frame from base 1. Trimming takes 6 bases off V and 7 bases off J; junction bases not matched to a gene: 7. For CDR1 and CDR2, the germline V gene (reference sequence) lists LNHDA and SQIVND. Patients with autoimmune disease history or receiving systemic immunosuppression were excluded from the trial. In every dose cohort, peripheral blood was drawn for TCR sequencing at baseline, cycle 4 day 1, and cycle 7 day 1. The samples were taken from a phase I, first-in-human, multicenter, open-label dose-escalation trial of ivuxolimab. Adults with locally advanced or metastatic melanoma, renal cell carcinoma, hepatocellular carcinoma or head and neck squamous cell carcinoma were enrolled in the trial. Before TCR sequencing, CD4+ T cells and CD8+ T cells were sorted from peripheral blood as separate populations.

This receptor was identified in an adult with an advanced solid tumor such as melanoma, head and neck, liver or kidney cancer. Recombination joined TRBV19 with TRBJ1-5, with 9 middle bases fitting TRBD1. This specimen consisted of CD4+ or CD8+ T cells sorted from blood, obtained in a trial of the OX40 agonist ivuxolimab. The DNA is as follows: TGTGCCAGTAGCGAACAGGGGGCAAGACAGCCCCAGCATTTT. Translated, it reads CASSEQGARQPQHF.